Listed below are T cell receptor beta chains from one sample, sequenced in a study of T cells after somatic rescue of genetic block. Data came from immunoSEQ multiplex PCR; TCRdb stores just in-frame clones and leaves some out. The data hold approximately 67,000 clones, with roughly 94% observed a single time. Material for sequencing was peripheral blood mononuclear cells (PBMCs). These receptors originate from a man in his forties or fifties. Each CDR3 is given with its conserved first and last residue. Each record gives: CDR3 protein, CDR3 DNA, J gene, D gene, clone size, V gene, CDR3 length. D genes are given only for firm matches. Clone size appears in some rows only: once, few, many, or a class for an expanded clone.

CASSPEGQGTDTQYF	TGTGCCAGCAGTCCCGAGGGACAGGGGACAGATACGCAGTATTTT	TRBJ2-3	TRBD1	NA	TRBV2	15
CASTRGGDTQYF	TGTGCCAGCACCAGGGGTGGAGATACGCAGTATTTT	TRBJ2-3	NA	NA	TRBV5-8	12
CASSPPPGGSSAKNIQYF	TGTGCCAGCAGCCCGCCCCCTGGTGGGAGTTCGGCCAAAAACATTCAGTACTTC	TRBJ2-4	NA	once	TRBV7-9	18
CASSFWGRRTYEQYF	TGTGCCAGCAGCTTTTGGGGCAGACGGACCTACGAGCAGTACTTC	TRBJ2-7	NA	NA	TRBV5-4	15
CASSLGTNYEQYF	TGTGCCAGCAGCTTAGGGACTAACTACGAGCAGTACTTC	TRBJ2-7	NA	once	TRBV7-2	13
CASSIAGRGAYGYTF	TGTGCCAGTAGTATCGCCGGGAGGGGAGCCTATGGCTACACCTTC	TRBJ1-2	NA	once	TRBV19	15
CASSLSGRAIDTQYF	TGTGCCAGCAGCCTAAGCGGGAGGGCTATAGATACGCAGTATTTT	TRBJ2-3	TRBD2	NA	TRBV5-6	15
CASSPTGGETQYF	TGTGCCAGCAGCCCTACGGGGGGTGAGACCCAGTACTTC	TRBJ2-5	TRBD2	once	TRBV7-3	13
CAWSVLAGGPGELFF	TGTGCCTGGAGTGTGTTAGCGGGGGGGCCCGGGGAGCTGTTTTTT	TRBJ2-2	TRBD2	NA	TRBV30	15
CASSYGRGGTEAFF	TGTGCCAGCAGTTACGGGAGGGGGGGCACTGAAGCTTTCTTT	TRBJ1-1	NA	NA	TRBV6-5	14
CASSLHFSVDNEQFF	TGTGCCAGCAGCTTGCATTTCAGCGTTGACAATGAGCAGTTCTTC	TRBJ2-1	NA	NA	TRBV11-2	15
CASGGENIQYF	TGTGCCAGTGGGGGAGAAAACATTCAGTACTTC	TRBJ2-4	NA	NA	TRBV2	11
CASSWGEPYEQYF	TGTGCCAGCAGCTGGGGAGAGCCCTACGAGCAGTACTTC	TRBJ2-7	NA	NA	TRBV7-6	13
CASSQGRRPSARTDTQYF	TGTGCCAGCAGCCAAGGTCGCCGGCCTAGCGCGCGCACAGATACGCAGTATTTT	TRBJ2-3	NA	NA	TRBV4-2	18
CASSFASGATDTQYF	TGTGCCAGCAGTTTCGCTAGCGGGGCCACAGATACGCAGTATTTT	TRBJ2-3	TRBD2	once	TRBV6-6	15
CASSLYVKETQYF	TGTGCCAGCAGTTTATATGTTAAAGAGACCCAGTACTTC	TRBJ2-5	NA	NA	TRBV27	13
CASSQDRIRNNEQFF	TGTGCCAGCAGCCAAGATCGGATACGAAACAATGAGCAGTTCTTC	TRBJ2-1	NA	NA	TRBV14	15
CASSPGLAYEQYF	TGTGCCAGCAGCCCGGGACTAGCCTACGAGCAGTACTTC	TRBJ2-7	TRBD2	NA	TRBV14	13
CASSITEPNQPQHF	TGTGCCAGTAGTATCACGGAGCCCAATCAGCCCCAGCATTTT	TRBJ1-5	NA	NA	TRBV19	14
CASSLVFRGARTGELFF	TGTGCCAGCAGCTTAGTGTTCCGGGGGGCGCGCACCGGGGAGCTGTTTTTT	TRBJ2-2	NA	NA	TRBV7-8	17
CASSLSVGSEKLFF	TGTGCCAGCAGTTTATCAGTAGGGTCCGAAAAACTGTTTTTT	TRBJ1-4	NA	once	TRBV27	14
CASRPQVHSNQPQHF	TGTGCCAGTAGACCCCAGGTACATAGCAATCAGCCCCAGCATTTT	TRBJ1-5	NA	once	TRBV19	15
CASSTDRGEYRPYEQYF	TGTGCCAGTAGTACGGACAGGGGGGAGTATCGCCCCTACGAGCAGTACTTC	TRBJ2-7	TRBD1	NA	TRBV19	17
CASSESRLDGYEQYF	TGTGCCAGCAGTGAATCTCGGCTAGACGGCTACGAGCAGTACTTC	TRBJ2-7	NA	NA	TRBV25-1	15
CASSGQRGTSSGNTIYF	TGTGCCAGCAGTGGCCAACGGGGAACCAGCTCTGGAAACACCATATATTTT	TRBJ1-3	NA	NA	TRBV6-1	17